The 12 T cell receptor beta chains given below trace back to one sample, sequenced in a study of control samples from healthy donors and cancer patients (dated by TCRdb to 2020 to 2021). The receptor library was made with the immunoSEQ multiplex PCR assay. In TCRdb, the immuneACCESS table is reduced to in-frame sequences with V and J assigned. These tables do not hold every clone; where another copy was compared, an unresolved V gene accounts for under half, and the others remain unexplained. The table for this sample lists about 200,000 clones; roughly nine tenths of them were counted only once. The ten biggest clones cover approximately 1.8% of the sample. Material for sequencing was blood. Receptors were obtained from a man between 25 and 39 years old in good health.

This chain connects TRBV7-3 to TRBJ1-1, with 11 bases that match TRBD1. The CDR3 is 12 residues long. J lost 11 bases, V lost 4 bases, and 3 bases had no gene match. Germline CDR1 reads SGHTA; CDR2 reads FQGTGA. CDR3 sequence: CASSWGQGVAFF. The CDR3 region has the DNA TGTGCCAGCAGCTGGGGACAGGGGGTTGCTTTCTTT.

The CDR3 DNA is TGCAGCGCCGGCAGCGGGGGGCCGAATACGCAGTATTTT. It specifies CSAGSGGPNTQYF. The chain combines TRBV29-1 with TRBJ2-3, with 9 bases lining up with TRBD2. With V trimmed by 7 bases and J by 7 bases, 9 bases remained unmatched. This CDR3 spans 13 amino acids. The germline gives CDR1 SQVTM, CDR2 ANQGSEA.

This rearrangement joins TRBV6-6 to TRBJ2-7, with D hard to call. CDR3 length: 15 residues. Per the germline V gene, CDR1 is MNHNY and CDR2 is SVGAGI (reference sequence). Trimming pared 2 bases from V and 0 bases from J, leaving 11 bases between. The DNA for the CDR3 is TGTGCCAGCAGTTACGTGGAGAGGAGCTCCTACGAGCAGTACTTC. Amino acids: CASSYVERSSYEQYF.

This chain uses TRBV9 with TRBJ2-1; 9 bases are shared with TRBD2. The CDR3 is 15 residues long. Losses at the gene ends were 1 base for V and 7 bases for J; bases not matched to a gene: 6. Germline loops: CDR1 SGDLS, CDR2 YYNGEE. The chain's CDR3 is CASSVRAGGGNEQFF. The CDR3 region has the DNA TGTGCCAGCAGCGTAAGAGCGGGGGGCGGTAATGAGCAGTTCTTC.

V and J are TRBV30 and TRBJ2-2; D gene uncertain. V was pared by 3 bases and J by 5 bases, with 10 bases between. The CDR3 extends over 13 amino acids. The germline gives CDR1 GTSNPN, CDR2 SVGIG (reference sequence). The chain's CDR3 is CAWRFDQTGELFF. DNA of the CDR3: TGTGCCTGGAGGTTTGACCAAACCGGGGAGCTGTTTTTT.

The CDR3 here is CASSPETGGGGINIQYF. CDR3 nucleotides: TGTGCCAGCTCACCGGAAACAGGTGGAGGGGGTATAAACATTCAGTACTTC. The chain has TRBV18 and TRBJ2-4; D assignment may be TRBD1 or TRBD2 (6 bases each). From germline, CDR1 is KGHSH and CDR2 LQKENI. V dropped 3 bases and J dropped 6 bases, with 21 bases sitting between them. The CDR3 covers 17 residues. Looking up the rest from reference TRBV18 and TRBJ2-4 gives the full variable domain: NAGVMQNPRHLVRRRGQEARLRCSPMKGHSHVYWYRQLPEEGLKFMVYLQKENIIDESGMPKERFSAEFPKEGPSILRIQQVVRGDSAAYFCASSPETGGGGINIQYFGAGTRLSVL.

The V and J genes are TRBV4-2 and TRBJ1-3; D is unresolved. This CDR3 has 17 residues. Germline CDR1 LGHNA, CDR2 YNFKEQ. V was trimmed by 2 bases and J by 1 base, leaving 15 bases between them. The CDR3 DNA reads as TGTGCCAGCAGCCAATCTGGTGTTGAAAGTTCTGGAAACACCATATATTTT. Translated: CASSQSGVESSGNTIYF.

The chain carries TRBV2 and TRBJ2-7; D possibly corresponds to TRBD2 (6 bases). V lost 3 bases and J 2 bases, leaving 14 bases between the germline ends. The length of the CDR3 is 15 residues. Germline V CDR1 and CDR2: SNHLY, FYNNEI. CDR3 sequence: CASSDNPAGTYEQYF. In DNA form, the CDR3 reads TGTGCCAGCAGTGACAACCCGGCGGGAACCTACGAGCAGTACTTC.

The chain uses TRBV10-3 and TRBJ1-3; D ambiguous. Trimming removed 0 bases at V and 0 bases at J, with 6 bases between. The CDR3 contains 15 residues. Germline assignment: CDR1 ENHRY and CDR2 SYGVKD. CDR3 in amino acids: CAISESELSGNTIYF. The CDR3 DNA follows: TGTGCCATCAGTGAGTCGGAACTCTCTGGAAACACCATATATTTT.

This clone has a handful of counts. This chain uses TRBV11-2 with TRBJ1-2; 10 positions agree with TRBD1. Losses at the gene ends were 6 bases for V and 5 bases for J; bases not matched to a gene: 9. Germline CDR1 and CDR2: SGHAT and FQNNGV. The CDR3 loop spans 15 amino acids. Here the CDR3 DNA reads TGTGCCAGCAGGGGCGACAGGGGGCGTAGGTATGGCTACACCTTC. Its protein product is CASRGDRGRRYGYTF.

This CDR3 is CASSQDSVGEAFF. The DNA for the CDR3 is TGCGCCAGCAGCCAAGATTCCGTGGGTGAAGCTTTCTTT. The chain couples TRBV4-1 to TRBJ1-1; D is ambiguous. V lost 0 bases to trimming and J lost 7 bases, with 9 bases between them. Germline lookup yields CDR1 MGHRA and CDR2 YSYEKL. This CDR3 region has 13 residues.

The CDR3 reads CASSLAPRAGGGNQPQHF. The CDR3, as DNA: TGCGCCAGCAGCCTAGCACCTCGTGCAGGGGGGGGCAATCAGCCCCAGCATTTT. V and J are TRBV4-1 and TRBJ1-5, with 7 bases matching TRBD1. This CDR3 comprises 18 residues. The germline V gene has CDR1 MGHRA and CDR2 YSYEKL. V dropped 4 bases and J dropped 2; count of bases not matched to a gene: 14.